The T cell receptor (beta chain) described here comes from a study of T cells in Graves' hyperthyroidism and ophthalmopathy. Notes on the study in general: A model of 13 V-J pairs discriminated ophthalmopathy from stable hyperthyroidism.

This clonotype was detected ten times or more. What it binds is unknown. With 3 bases clipped from V and 1 base from J, the junction kept 3 bases outside the gene matches. Germline V lookup: CDR1 KGHSH, CDR2 LQKENI. The CDR3 extends over 15 amino acids. Amplification targeted TCR beta CDR3 regions from RNA transcripts. Using the HTBI primer set, a first-round RT-PCR was run on the TCR CDR3. TCRdb passed the multiplex PCR reads through MiXCR, listing each CDR3 protein once. The sample holds over 300,000 distinct CDR3 sequences, 14% seen once. The chain joins TRBV18 to TRBJ2-3; the match to TRBD1 covers 8 bases. The sample consisted of blood. The sequence derives from a woman in her fifties or sixties with Graves' hyperthyroidism. The CDR3 sequence is CASSPGTGGTDTQYF. CDR3 DNA sequence: TGTGCCAGCTCACCCGGGACAGGAGGCACAGATACGCAGTATTTT. The complete variable domain, with remaining parts taken from reference TRBV18 and TRBJ2-3, reads NAGVMQNPRHLVRRRGQEARLRCSPMKGHSHVYWYRQLPEEGLKFMVYLQKENIIDESGMPKERFSAEFPKEGPSILRIQQVVRGDSAAYFCASSPGTGGTDTQYFGPGTRLTVL.